What follows are 19 T cell receptor beta chains derived from one specimen sequenced in a study of blood T cell repertoires in COVID-19. Here immunoSEQ multiplex PCR was the method, and the copy in TCRdb shows in-frame clones only, minus some. The sample includes hundreds of thousands of clones, about nine tenths of them seen just once. The sequencing input was peripheral blood. The source of these receptors is a man aged 40-50 years with acute or convalescent COVID-19.

The V call is TRBV4-1, the J call TRBJ2-3, with 8 bases aligning to TRBD1. The CDR3 loop spans 16 amino acids. V was clipped by 0 bases and J by 3 bases; unmatched bases: 5. Per germline, CDR1 MGHRA and CDR2 YSYEKL. CDR3 region: CASSQEAGGETDTQYF. CDR3 coding DNA: TGCGCCAGCAGCCAAGAGGCAGGGGGCGAAACAGATACGCAGTATTTT.

CDR3 nucleotides: TGTGCCAGCAGTCCTTTTGGGGGAGGTGAAGCTTTCTTT. The encoded protein is CASSPFGGGEAFF. The chain is built from TRBV12-3 or TRBV12-4 and TRBJ1-1; maybe TRBD1 (5 bases). The germline V and J ends were trimmed by 5 bases and 7 bases, with 14 bases remaining between them. The CDR3 contains 13 residues.

In its sample, this clone was seen a few times. Other DNA sequences in the sample encode the same CDR3. J is TRBJ1-1 and V is TRBV5-4; no firm D call. The CDR3 loop spans 14 amino acids. Trimming shortened V by 0 bases and J by 0 bases, and 6 bases separated the two germline ends. Per the germline V gene, CDR1 is SGHNT and CDR2 is YYREEE (reference sequence). The CDR3 coding sequence is TGTGCCAGCAGCTTGGACAGCATGAACACTGAAGCTTTCTTT. This translates into CASSLDSMNTEAFF.

This chain joins TRBV28 and TRBJ2-7; D is undetermined. With 3 bases removed from V and 2 bases from J, the gap between germline ends came to 8 bases. The CDR3 is 13 amino acids. Germline CDR1 is MDHEN and CDR2 is SYDVKM. CDR3 residues: CASSLFPTYEQYF. CDR3 DNA: TGTGCCAGCAGTTTGTTCCCAACCTACGAGCAGTACTTC.

The chain is built from TRBV28 and TRBJ2-1, with 9 bases identical to TRBD2. The V gene end was trimmed by 5 bases and the J gene end by 5 bases; junction bases not matched to a gene: 1. The length of the CDR3 is 13 residues. Germline V CDR1 and CDR2: MDHEN, SYDVKM. The DNA for the CDR3 is TGTGCCAGCAGTCGCGGGAGGGACAATGAGCAGTTCTTC. It is translated as CASSRGRDNEQFF. Combining the CDR3 with reference TRBV28 and TRBJ2-1 gives the whole variable domain DVKVTQSSRYLVKRTGEKVFLECVQDMDHENMFWYRQDPGLGLRLIYFSYDVKMKEKGDIPEGYSVSREKKERFSLILESASTNQTSMYLCASSRGRDNEQFFGPGTRLTVL.

This sequence joins TRBV28 and TRBJ1-2; 12 positions match TRBD1. Trimming removed 1 base from V and 1 base from J; junction bases left unmatched: 7. Germline V gives CDR1 MDHEN, CDR2 SYDVKM. The CDR3 consists of 18 residues. CDR3 loop: CASSLSGTGGFFNYGYTF. The CDR3 bases are TGTGCCAGCAGTTTATCCGGGACAGGGGGCTTCTTTAACTATGGCTACACCTTC.

The chain has TRBV11-2 and TRBJ2-7, with D tentatively TRBD1 (5 bases). Germline values: CDR1 SGHAT, CDR2 FQNNGV. CDR3 length equals 14 residues. V dropped 4 bases and J dropped 3 bases, with 13 bases sitting between them. CDR3 in DNA: TGTGCCAGCAGCTCTTTCAGCAGGGACTACGAGCAGTACTTC. Protein: CASSSFSRDYEQYF.

The J gene is TRBJ1-5, the V gene TRBV27, with D perhaps TRBD1 (6 bases). CDR1 is MNHEY, CDR2 SMNVEV, per germline (reference sequence). The CDR3 is 14 residues long. V lost 6 bases and J 3 bases, leaving 12 bases between the germline ends. CDR3: CASSPTGYNQPQHF. The DNA of the CDR3 is TGTGCCAGCAGCCCGACAGGCTACAATCAGCCCCAGCATTTT.

This chain uses TRBV2 with TRBJ2-7; D ambiguous. Trimming shortened V by 1 base and J by 3 bases, and 7 bases separated the two germline ends. There are 13 residues in the CDR3. The germline V gene has CDR1 SNHLY and CDR2 FYNNEI. CDR3 residues: CASSEVSDYEQYF. As DNA, the CDR3 is TGTGCCAGCAGTGAAGTGTCAGACTACGAGCAGTACTTC. Supplemented by reference TRBV2 and TRBJ2-7, the full variable domain reads EPEVTQTPSHQVTQMGQEVILRCVPISNHLYFYWYRQILGQKVEFLVSFYNNEISEKSEIFDDQFSVERPDGSNFTLKIRSTKLEDSAMYFCASSEVSDYEQYFGPGTRLTVT.

This chain connects TRBV19 to TRBJ2-7; TRBD1 matches at 7 bases. Germline-derived CDR1 and CDR2 are LNHDA and SQIVND (reference sequence). V was clipped by 6 bases and J by 0 bases; unmatched bases: 11. This CDR3 contains 16 residues. Here the CDR3 reads CASRTDRVPPSYEQYF. The CDR3 DNA follows: TGTGCCAGTAGAACTGACAGGGTCCCTCCCTCCTACGAGCAGTACTTC.

The chain joins TRBV7-8 to TRBJ2-3; D gene uncertain. The V end was cut by 5 bases, the J end by 4 bases, with 10 bases between. Germline CDR1 reads SGHVS; CDR2 reads FQNEAQ. The CDR3 runs 13 residues. CDR3 in amino acids: CASSPGRADTQYF. The DNA for the CDR3 is TGTGCCAGCAGCCCGGGTAGAGCAGATACGCAGTATTTT. Drawing the rest from reference TRBV7-8 and TRBJ2-3, the complete variable domain is GAGVSQSPRYKVAKRGQDVALRCDPISGHVSLFWYQQALGQGPEFLTYFQNEAQLDKSGLPSDRFFAERPEGSVSTLKIQRTQQEDSAVYLCASSPGRADTQYFGPGTRLTVL.

V and J are TRBV5-1 and TRBJ2-7, with D possibly matching TRBD2 (5 bases). Germline-derived CDR1 and CDR2 are SGHRS and YFSETQ. Trimming pared 3 bases from V and 5 bases from J, leaving 6 bases between. The CDR3 extends over 11 amino acids. The DNA for the CDR3 is TGCGCCAGCAGCTACGGGAACGAGCAGTACTTC. Translation gives CASSYGNEQYF.

The gene calls are TRBV27 and TRBJ2-1, with TRBD1 as a possible D gene (6 bases). This CDR3 is 14 amino acids long. The V gene's germline CDR1 is MNHEY and CDR2 SMNVEV (reference sequence). V lost 3 bases and J lost 5, with 11 bases in between. In DNA form, the CDR3 reads TGTGCCAGCAGTTTTGCGGACAGCCACAATGAGCAGTTCTTC. Amino acids: CASSFADSHNEQFF.

This clone was counted at least ten times. The J gene is TRBJ1-4, the V gene TRBV5-1; 8 bases are shared with TRBD1. The CDR3 is 12 residues long. V lost 6 bases and J lost 8; bases outside the gene matches: 3. CDR1 and CDR2 (germline): SGHRS, YFSETQ. DNA for the CDR3: TGCGCCAGCAAAAACAGGGGGGAAAAACTGTTTTTT. This codes for CASKNRGEKLFF.

This clone was picked up a small number of times. The chain is built from TRBV7-3 and TRBJ2-3, with D tentatively TRBD2 (5 bases). The V end was cut by 5 bases, the J end by 0 bases, with 15 bases between. This CDR3 spans 16 amino acids. The germline CDR1 and CDR2 sequences are SGHTA and FQGTGA. The CDR3 spells CASSLGASQSTDTQYF. The CDR3 DNA is TGTGCCAGCAGCCTCGGCGCTAGCCAGAGCACAGATACGCAGTATTTT.

This rearrangement joins TRBV25-1 to TRBJ2-1, with D possibly being TRBD2 (6 bases). From germline, CDR1 is MGHDK and CDR2 SYGVNS. This CDR3 has 10 residues. V was clipped by 6 bases and J by 14 bases, with 11 bases between them. The CDR3 loop is CASSGTRKFF. As DNA, the CDR3 is TGTGCCAGCAGCGGGACTCGAAAGTTCTTC.

The chain employs TRBV2 and TRBJ1-2, with D possibly TRBD1 on 5 matching bases. Per germline, CDR1 SNHLY and CDR2 FYNNEI. V lost 11 bases to trimming and J lost 5 bases, with 21 bases between them. This CDR3 spans 14 amino acids. The CDR3 spells CAPGAGGAGYGYTF. Here the CDR3 DNA reads TGTGCCCCCGGGGCGGGCGGGGCCGGGTATGGCTACACCTTC. Full variable domain (remainder filled in from reference TRBV2 and TRBJ1-2): EPEVTQTPSHQVTQMGQEVILRCVPISNHLYFYWYRQILGQKVEFLVSFYNNEISEKSEIFDDQFSVERPDGSNFTLKIRSTKLEDSAMYFCAPGAGGAGYGYTFGSGTRLTVV.

This chain links TRBV6-5 with TRBJ1-2, with D possibly TRBD1 on 5 matching bases. The V end was cut by 4 bases, the J end by 2 bases, with 14 bases between. The CDR3 runs to 15 residues. Germline V gene sequence: CDR1 MNHEY, CDR2 SVGAGI. The CDR3 coding sequence is TGTGCCAGCAGTTTCCATACGGGGGTCAACTATGGCTACACCTTC. Protein sequence: CASSFHTGVNYGYTF.

The rearrangement joins TRBV7-3 to TRBJ2-2; D ambiguous. V was pared by 5 bases and J by 5 bases, with 6 bases between. Per germline, CDR1 SGHTA and CDR2 FQGTGA. The CDR3 is 12 amino acids. In DNA, the CDR3 is TGTGCCAGCAGCCACCGGACCGGGGAGCTGTTTTTT. This gives the protein CASSHRTGELFF.